The following is a TCR beta chain sequence with its context. The antigen is not known. Clones were read by immunoSEQ multiplex PCR, and TCRdb kept only the in-frame ones, dropping some. The sample carries 75,000 to 95,000 clones, 91% recorded once. This entry is derived from a study of T cell responses to AZD1222 COVID-19 vaccine. Study-wide results and caveats: Among spike-specific TCRs, nearly half reportedly target unmutated variant regions. Rises in breadth and depth of Spike-specific TCRs came after two AZD1222 doses. Possibly, clonal diversity was underestimated; donors were largely white British and included more females.

The germline V and J ends were trimmed by 2 bases and 1 base, with 12 bases remaining between them. Germline assignment: CDR1 SGHDT and CDR2 YYEEEE. The CDR3 is 15 amino acids. This sample comprised peripheral blood, obtained 28 days after the second AZD1222 dose. The clonotype was recovered from an adult who received the AZD1222 COVID-19 vaccine. The rearrangement links TRBV5-6 to TRBJ1-1; D gene ambiguous. CDR3 sequence reads: CASSFGGLWNTEAFF. The CDR3 DNA reads TGTGCCAGCAGCTTCGGAGGACTCTGGAACACTGAAGCTTTCTTT.